This T cell receptor (beta chain) was obtained from a study of breast tumors, draining lymph nodes, adjacent tissues. The study, taken as a whole, reports: Tumor T cell lymph node origin was a supported hypothesis, not proven. The data were judged consistent with most tumor T cells coming from lymph node and expanding in tumor. Compared with lymph nodes, tumors were less diverse; compared with nontumor tissue, more.

Trimming shortened V by 0 bases and J by 4 bases, and 7 bases separated the two germline ends. This CDR3 region has 14 residues. Per the germline V gene, CDR1 is LGHDT and CDR2 is YNNKEL (reference sequence). This clonotype was seen repeatedly, ten times or more. Its target is not known. MiXCR, run by TCRdb on the multiplex PCR reads, gives a single entry per CDR3 protein. The data hold 120,000 or so distinct CDR3 sequences, with about 20% observed a single time. Breast cancer patients provided tissue from their axillary draining lymph nodes. The V gene is TRBV3-1, the J gene TRBJ1-3; D not resolved. The sequenced material came from axillary lymph node tissue. This sequence was found in a female donor with breast cancer. Some clones in this sample may be carry-over from other donors' samples. The CDR3 protein is CASSQEGRGNTIYF. In nucleotides, the CDR3 is TGTGCCAGCAGCCAAGAAGGCAGAGGAAACACCATATATTTT. The full variable domain, completed using reference TRBV3-1 and TRBJ1-3, is DTAVSQTPKYLVTQMGNDKSIKCEQNLGHDTMYWYKQDSKKFLKIMFSYNNKELIINETVPNRFSPKSPDKAHLNLHINSLELGDSAVYFCASSQEGRGNTIYFGEGSWLTVV.